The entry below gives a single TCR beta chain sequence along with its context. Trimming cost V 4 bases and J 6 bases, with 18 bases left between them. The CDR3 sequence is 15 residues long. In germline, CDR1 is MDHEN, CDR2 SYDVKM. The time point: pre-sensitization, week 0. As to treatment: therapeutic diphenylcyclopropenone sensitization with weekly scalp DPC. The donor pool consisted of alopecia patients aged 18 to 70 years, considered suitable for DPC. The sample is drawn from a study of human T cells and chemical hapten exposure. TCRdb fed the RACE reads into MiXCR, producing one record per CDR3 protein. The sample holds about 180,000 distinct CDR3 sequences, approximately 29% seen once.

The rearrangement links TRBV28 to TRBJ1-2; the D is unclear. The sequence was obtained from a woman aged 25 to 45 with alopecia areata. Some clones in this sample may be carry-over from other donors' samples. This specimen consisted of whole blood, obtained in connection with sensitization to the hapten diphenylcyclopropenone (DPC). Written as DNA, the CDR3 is TGTGCCAGCAGTTCCCGCCTCGGAGGGCCTCATGGCTACACCTTC. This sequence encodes CASSSRLGGPHGYTF.